This is a list of T cell receptor beta chains from one sample in a study of cytomegalovirus exposure and HLA in healthy donors. Using immunoSEQ multiplex PCR, the repertoire was profiled, and TCRdb retains in-frame clones only, with some absent. The sample holds some 180,000 clones; just under 80% are singletons and the top ten take about 2.1%. Input material: PBMCs. These receptors were obtained from a woman between 25 and 40 years old in good health and CMV-seronegative. Each CDR3 is given with its conserved first and last residue. D genes are given only for firm matches. Part of the rows lack a size; the others show once, few, many or a class for expanded clones.

D	V	J	size	CDR3	DNA
TRBD1	TRBV18	TRBJ2-7	-	CASSPPGTGVPYEQYF	TGTGCCAGCTCACCGCCCGGGACAGGGGTACCCTACGAGCAGTACTTC
TRBD2	TRBV27	TRBJ2-7	-	CASSSGGYEQYF	TGTGCCAGCAGCTCCGGGGGGTACGAGCAGTACTTC
TRBD1	TRBV7-9	TRBJ2-7	once	CASSSGQGGLYEQYF	TGTGCCAGCAGCTCAGGACAGGGAGGTTTGTACGAGCAGTACTTC
TRBD2	TRBV6-1	TRBJ2-5	-	CASSGLAGGRETQYF	TGTGCCAGCAGCGGACTAGCGGGGGGGCGAGAGACCCAGTACTTC
TRBD1	TRBV5-4	TRBJ1-2	-	CASSPPGQGLYGYTF	TGTGCCAGCAGTCCTCCGGGACAGGGACTCTATGGCTACACCTTC
TRBD1	TRBV7-9	TRBJ1-1	few	CASSLATGGRGTEAFF	TGTGCCAGCAGCTTAGCAACAGGGGGGAGAGGCACTGAAGCTTTCTTT
TRBD1	TRBV6-5	TRBJ2-5	once	CASSSSRDRLQETQYF	TGTGCCAGCAGTTCTAGCCGGGACAGGCTTCAAGAGACCCAGTACTTC
-	TRBV5-1	TRBJ2-3	-	CASSSMGLTDTQYF	TGCGCCAGCAGCTCAATGGGACTGACAGATACGCAGTATTTT
-	TRBV5-8	TRBJ2-1	once	CASSLVGQGLDNEQFF	TGTGCCAGCAGCTTGGTAGGGCAGGGGCTTGACAATGAGCAGTTCTTC
-	TRBV7-2	TRBJ1-5	-	CASSRGQLNQPQHF	TGTGCCAGCAGCCGAGGACAGCTCAATCAGCCCCAGCATTTT
TRBD2	TRBV7-6	TRBJ2-3	-	CASSVKTSGGQDTQYF	TGTGCCAGCAGCGTAAAGACTAGCGGGGGGCAAGATACGCAGTATTTT
TRBD1	TRBV7-9	TRBJ1-2	once	CASSSGQGLEGYTF	TGTGCCAGCAGCTCCGGACAGGGTCTAGAAGGCTACACCTTC
-	TRBV6-1	TRBJ2-5	few	CASSRQDAETQYF	TGTGCCAGCTCCCGACAGGACGCGGAGACCCAGTACTTC
TRBD1	TRBV6-1	TRBJ2-7	-	CATLPGTGSYEQYF	TGTGCCACCCTCCCCGGGACAGGGTCCTACGAGCAGTACTTC